Below, 17 T cell receptor beta chains from the same sample are listed, as sequenced in a study of shared T cell receptors in the human thymus (dated by TCRdb to the early 2020s). The method was the immunoSEQ multiplex PCR assay. The table comes from immuneACCESS by way of TCRdb, which keeps in-frame sequences with V and J called. Part of the clones is missing from these tables; in studies checked, under half for an unresolved V gene and the rest for unknown reasons. Within this sample are approximately 760,000 clones, with 70% to 90% of them counted one time only. The ten most abundant clones make up roughly 0.01% of the sample. The data also belong to a second study, concerning human thymus T cells.

The sequenced sample consisted of thymocytes. The source is a girl in the first two years of life with a congenital heart defect. Donor details come from another sample of the same person, matched by shared clones.

This chain joins TRBV28 and TRBJ1-5; TRBD1 is a possible D gene (5 bases). The V gene's germline CDR1 is MDHEN and CDR2 SYDVKM. This CDR3 is built from 15 residues. Trimming removed 8 bases at V and 0 bases at J, with 14 bases between. The CDR3 DNA reads TGTGCCAGCTTAACAGGACCCGTTAGCAATCAGCCCCAGCATTTT. Translation: CASLTGPVSNQPQHF.

V usage is TRBV4-3 and J usage is TRBJ2-7; 12 bases are a match to TRBD1. CDR3 length equals 18 residues. Germline V gene sequence: CDR1 LGHNA, CDR2 YSLEER. J was trimmed by 3 bases and V by 4 bases; bases with no gene match: 13. The CDR3 DNA reads TGCGCCAGCAGCCCTTATAACCCCGGGACAGGGGGCGTCTACGAGCAGTACTTC. It codes for CASSPYNPGTGGVYEQYF.

A remark on this clone: This same CDR3 is encoded by further DNA sequences in the sample. The V gene is TRBV6-6, the J gene TRBJ2-2; D perhaps matches TRBD2 (5 bases). V dropped 6 bases and J dropped 8 bases, with 7 bases sitting between them. This CDR3 comprises 11 residues. Germline CDR1 and CDR2: MNHNY and SVGAGI (reference sequence). CDR3 bases: TGTGCCAGCAGCGGGGTGGGGGAGCTGTTTTTT. This encodes CASSGVGELFF.

The chain combines TRBV7-9 with TRBJ1-6; D gene unclear. The CDR3 has 15 residues. Trimming left V 6 bases short and J 4 bases short, with 13 bases between. CDR1 is SEHNR, CDR2 FQNEAQ, per germline (reference sequence). The CDR3 nucleotides are TGTGCCAGCAGTGTCGGTACCCCTTATAATTCACCCCTCCACTTT. Translation gives CASSVGTPYNSPLHF.

V gene TRBV5-1 combines with J gene TRBJ2-7, with no clear D. The CDR3 has 14 amino acids. V was pared by 1 base and J by 4 bases, with 12 bases between. Germline CDR1 and CDR2: SGHRS and YFSETQ. In DNA, the CDR3 is TGCGCCAGCAGCTTGCCAGGTCCCCCTTACGAGCAGTACTTC. Amino acids: CASSLPGPPYEQYF.

This clone was seen only a few times. The CDR3 reads CASSLCPAGGLNTEAFF. CDR3 bases: TGTGCCAGCAGCTTGTGTCCGGCCGGTGGGCTGAACACTGAAGCTTTCTTT. The V and J genes are TRBV5-6 and TRBJ1-1, with D unresolved. Germline-derived CDR1 and CDR2 are SGHDT and YYEEEE. This CDR3 is built from 17 residues. Trimming pared 1 base from V and 0 bases from J, leaving 16 bases between. The whole variable domain, filled in from reference TRBV5-6 and TRBJ1-1, reads DAGVTQSPTHLIKTRGQQVTLRCSPKSGHDTVSWYQQALGQGPQFIFQYYEEEERQRGNFPDRFSGHQFPNYSSELNVNALLLGDSALYLCASSLCPAGGLNTEAFFGQGTRLTVV.

The J gene is TRBJ2-7, the V gene TRBV28; TRBD2 agrees at 8 bases. The V and J ends lost 2 bases and 4 bases, in that order; junction bases with no gene match: 4. This CDR3 has 14 residues. Germline V gives CDR1 MDHEN, CDR2 SYDVKM. The CDR3: CASSLQGGGYEQYF. CDR3 coding DNA: TGTGCCAGCAGTTTACAGGGCGGGGGGTACGAGCAGTACTTC.

The V gene is TRBV6-1, the J gene TRBJ1-5, with 8 bases fitting TRBD1. With V trimmed by 0 bases and J by 5 bases, 9 bases remained unmatched. CDR1 and CDR2 (germline): MNHNS, SASEGT. The CDR3 is 17 amino acids. The DNA for the CDR3 is TGTGCCAGCAGTGAAGCAGTGGACAGGGCGGGCGATCAGCCCCAGCATTTT. Translated: CASSEAVDRAGDQPQHF.

V and J are TRBV27 and TRBJ1-2, with D perhaps matching TRBD1 (6 bases). The CDR3 loop spans 12 amino acids. Germline assignment: CDR1 MNHEY and CDR2 SMNVEV (reference sequence). V was shortened by 9 bases and J by 8 bases, with 16 bases between the two germline ends. The CDR3 DNA sequence: TGTGCCAGTAAACAGGGATTAGACGGCTACACCTTC. Translating it yields CASKQGLDGYTF.

The chain combines TRBV7-3 with TRBJ1-1, with a tentative D call TRBD1 (5 bases). Germline V gene lookup returns CDR1 SGHTA and CDR2 FQGTGA. The CDR3 contains 19 residues. The germline V and J ends were trimmed by 1 base and 0 bases, with 21 bases remaining between them. The CDR3 here is CASSLRPQGAFPMNTEAFF. Written as DNA, the CDR3 is TGTGCCAGCAGCTTAAGACCCCAGGGCGCTTTCCCAATGAACACTGAAGCTTTCTTT.

The table lists this clone with a count of one. V and J are TRBV6-5 and TRBJ2-3; D not certain. The CDR3 totals 14 residues. CDR1 MNHEY and CDR2 SVGAGI come from the germline V gene. V was clipped by 6 bases and J by 2 bases, with 12 bases between them. The CDR3 loop reads CASSPEPNTDTQYF. The CDR3 DNA reads as TGTGCCAGCAGCCCCGAGCCGAACACAGATACGCAGTATTTT.

The V gene is TRBV28, the J gene TRBJ2-1; the D gene is possibly TRBD2 (6 bases). Germline lookup yields CDR1 MDHEN and CDR2 SYDVKM. With 6 bases removed from V and 4 bases from J, the gap between germline ends came to 13 bases. The CDR3 has 14 residues. CDR3 amino acids: CASRRNGRYNEQFF. In nucleotides, the CDR3 is TGTGCCAGCAGACGAAATGGGAGGTACAATGAGCAGTTCTTC.

This rearrangement joins TRBV7-2 to TRBJ2-3, with D maybe TRBD2 (7 bases). V was shortened by 5 bases and J by 3 bases, with 21 bases between the two germline ends. The CDR3 sequence is 17 residues long. The germline V gene encodes CDR1 SGHTA and CDR2 FQGNSA. For the CDR3, the DNA is TGTGCCAGCAGCCCCTCCGGGGTGGGGGGGCCTACAGATACGCAGTATTTT. It specifies CASSPSGVGGPTDTQYF.

The chain has TRBV4-3 and TRBJ1-2; D gene ambiguous. This CDR3 comprises 15 residues. CDR1 is LGHNA, CDR2 YSLEER, per germline. V lost 3 bases and J lost 0, with 11 bases in between. The CDR3: CASSHRRRANYGYTF. The CDR3 DNA reads TGCGCCAGCAGCCACAGGAGGAGAGCTAACTATGGCTACACCTTC.

In the case of this clone: This sample includes further DNA sequences coding for the same CDR3. The chain is built from TRBV5-1 and TRBJ2-7, with unresolved D. The germline V gene encodes CDR1 SGHRS and CDR2 YFSETQ. V lost 0 bases and J 2 bases, leaving 9 bases between the germline ends. The CDR3 loop spans 14 amino acids. For the CDR3, the DNA is TGCGCCAGCAGCTTGGCCGGCACAGCCTACGAGCAGTACTTC. It translates to CASSLAGTAYEQYF.

This chain links TRBV6-5 with TRBJ1-4; 8 positions agree with TRBD1. Per germline, CDR1 MNHEY and CDR2 SVGAGI. The V gene end was trimmed by 6 bases and the J gene end by 5 bases; junction bases not matched to a gene: 5. CDR3 size: 14 residues. This chain's CDR3 is CASSNRGSNEKLFF. As DNA, the CDR3 is TGTGCCAGCAGCAACAGGGGGAGCAATGAAAAACTGTTTTTT.

This chain uses TRBV9 with TRBJ1-1; TRBD1 might be the D (6 bases). Germline CDR1 and CDR2: SGDLS and YYNGEE. Trimming took 3 bases from V and 5 from J, leaving 17 bases between them. This CDR3 region has 15 residues. Here the CDR3 reads CASSEAPGARTEAFF. CDR3 bases: TGTGCCAGCAGCGAGGCCCCAGGGGCGCGTACTGAAGCTTTCTTT.